This record concerns one T cell receptor beta chain sequence. What it recognizes is unknown. This record belongs to a study of blood T cells in healthy people across ages. Study observations and caveats: Diversity figures derived from one million T cells were judged to underestimate the true value. There was a strong correlation between TCR beta diversity and naive T cell percentage. Older age went with lower TCR beta diversity per million T cells, in a roughly linear way.

The CDR3 covers 15 residues. Unmatched junction bases numbered 4, after V lost 7 bases and J lost 3 bases. Per the germline V gene, CDR1 is LGHNA and CDR2 is YNFKEQ. A J-beta primer mix and a sample-barcoded 5' primer were used in a second PCR of about 7 to 12 cycles. All cDNA molecules were each tagged by a template-switch adaptor with 12 random nucleotides. TCRdb re-derived calls from the 5' RACE reads in MiXCR, one entry per CDR3 protein. The sample has about 1.5 million distinct CDR3 sequences, approximately 38% seen once. The J gene is TRBJ2-5, the V gene TRBV4-2, with 14 bases matching TRBD2. This receptor was identified in a woman aged 18-29 years in good health. Source material: blood. Here the CDR3 reads CASTQTSGGEETQYF. In DNA, the CDR3 is TGTGCCAGCACCCAGACTAGCGGGGGGGAAGAGACCCAGTACTTC.